The 3 T cell receptor beta chains given below trace back to one sample, sequenced in a study of blood T cell repertoires in COVID-19. Sequencing was performed with immunoSEQ multiplex PCR; in TCRdb, only in-frame clones are kept and a portion is missing. This sample has some 110,000 clones, with about 83% found just once. Sequenced input: PBMCs or T cells enriched from blood (not recorded which). The receptors here all came from a woman in her twenties or thirties who had recovered from COVID-19.

This chain links TRBV19 with TRBJ2-1; the D gene is possibly TRBD2 (6 bases). Germline V lookup: CDR1 LNHDA, CDR2 SQIVND (reference sequence). V lost 6 bases to trimming and J lost 5 bases, with 14 bases between them. The CDR3 contains 14 residues. DNA for the CDR3: TGTGCCAGTAGAGCTAGCGTAGTGAACAATGAGCAGTTCTTC. It encodes CASRASVVNNEQFF.

The chain has TRBV9 and TRBJ2-3; D is possibly TRBD1 (6 bases). The length of the CDR3 is 16 residues. CDR1 and CDR2 from the germline V gene are SGDLS and YYNGEE. V lost 4 bases, J lost 1 base, and 16 bases lay in between. CDR3: CASSSHTGSGTDTQYF. The CDR3 DNA reads as TGTGCCAGCAGCTCGCACACAGGGTCGGGCACAGATACGCAGTATTTT.

The chain couples TRBV14 to TRBJ2-7; tentative D call: TRBD1 (5 bases). The CDR3 runs 16 residues. V lost 1 base, J lost 6 bases, and 19 bases lay in between. Germline V gene lookup returns CDR1 SGHDN and CDR2 FVKESK. This chain's CDR3 is CASSQGFRGRLGEQYF. DNA for the CDR3: TGTGCCAGCAGCCAAGGGTTTAGGGGCCGCCTGGGCGAGCAGTACTTC.